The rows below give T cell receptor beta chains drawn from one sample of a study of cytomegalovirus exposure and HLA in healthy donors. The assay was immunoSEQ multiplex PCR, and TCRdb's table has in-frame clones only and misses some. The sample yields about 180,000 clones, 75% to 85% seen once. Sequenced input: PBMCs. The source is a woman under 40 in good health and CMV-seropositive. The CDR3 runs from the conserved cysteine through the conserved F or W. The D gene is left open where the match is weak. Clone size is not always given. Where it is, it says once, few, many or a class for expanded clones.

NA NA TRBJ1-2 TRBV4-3 TGCGCCAGCAGCCAGGAGAACTATGGCTACACCTTC CASSQENYGYTF
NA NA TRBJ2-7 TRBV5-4 TGTGCCAGCAGCAAGAGGACAGACTCCTACGAGCAGTACTTC CASSKRTDSYEQYF
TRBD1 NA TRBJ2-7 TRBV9 TGTGCCAGCAGCCAGGGACAGGGGGTCACCTACGAGCAGTACTTC CASSQGQGVTYEQYF
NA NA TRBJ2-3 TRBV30 TGTGCCTGCCACGTGCGTGGTGCAGATACGCAGTATTTT CACHVRGADTQYF
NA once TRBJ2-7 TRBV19 TGTGCCAGTCGACAGTACAATTCCTACGAGCAGTACTTC CASRQYNSYEQYF
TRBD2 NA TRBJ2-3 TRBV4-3 TGCGCCAGCAGCCAAGAATCTAGCGGGAGGGCCTGGGATACGCAGTATTTT CASSQESSGRAWDTQYF
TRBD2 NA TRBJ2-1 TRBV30 TGTGCCTGGAGTTCGACTAGCGGGTCTCACAATGAGCAGTTCTTC CAWSSTSGSHNEQFF
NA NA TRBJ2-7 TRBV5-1 TGCGCCAGCAGCTTGGGGGGCGGGACAGCAACCTACGAGCAGTACTTC CASSLGGGTATYEQYF
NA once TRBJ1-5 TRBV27 TGTGCCAGCAGTCCAGAGAAGGAGGGCAGGTCTTGGCCCCAGCATTTT CASSPEKEGRSWPQHF
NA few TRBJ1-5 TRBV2 TGTGCCAGCAGGGCGGGTGTAAGCAATCAGCCCCAGCATTTT CASRAGVSNQPQHF
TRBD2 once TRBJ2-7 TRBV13 TGTGCCAGCAGCCTAGGACTAGCGGCGCCCTACGAGCAGTACTTC CASSLGLAAPYEQYF
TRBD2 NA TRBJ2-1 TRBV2 TGTGCCAGCAGTGAAGAGAGGACTAGCGGGAATAATGAGCAGTTCTTC CASSEERTSGNNEQFF
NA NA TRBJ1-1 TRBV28 TGTGCCAGCAGTACCCCGTTCAGGATAGAAGCTTTCTTT CASSTPFRIEAFF
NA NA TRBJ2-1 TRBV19 TGTGCCAGTAGCTCTCAGGCAGTCTCCAATGAGCAGTTCTTC CASSSQAVSNEQFF
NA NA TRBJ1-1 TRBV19 TGTGCCAGTAAGGCAGGACAGACAGTAAACACTGAAGCTTTCTTT CASKAGQTVNTEAFF
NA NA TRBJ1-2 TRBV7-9 TGTGCCAGCAGCTTAGCCCCAGGGGTTAACTATGGCTACACCTTC CASSLAPGVNYGYTF
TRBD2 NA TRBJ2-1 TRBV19 TGTGCCAGTTCAATAGGACTAGCGGGAGTCTTAGAGAACTCCTACAATGAGCAGTTCTTC CASSIGLAGVLENSYNEQFF